This TCR beta chain was captured in a study of T cells in women clearing cervical HPV infection (dated by TCRdb to 2017 to 2018). Study-level background: Cases were 25 women with histologically confirmed HPV16-related CIN3 or worse, including 2 invasive cancers. Five blinded duplicates per group were added as quality controls, so that 60 or so samples were obtained: about 50 participants and 10 replicates. HLA typing was available for only a few women, so HLA type could not be excluded as a confounder. Among cases, blood sampling came a median of roughly 150 days after lesion detection, with an interquartile range of roughly 85 to 230 days. Case blood was taken at the visit when the lesion was first identified, whereas control blood was taken when infection was no longer detected. Cases were matched to controls by age within five years and by the year the sample was collected. Cases had a median age of approximately 35 years compared with 38 for controls, and baseline characteristics showed no significant differences between the groups. In the parent cohort, some 10,000 women aged 18 or older were enrolled in Guanacaste, Costa Rica, during about 1992 to 1994 and were followed for six to seven years. Nested within Costa Rica's Guanacaste HPV Natural History Study, an exploratory proof-of-principle case-control study compared TCR repertoires across cervical HPV16 outcomes. The controls were 25 or so women whose single incident HPV16 infection cleared within 12 months with no development of precancer or cancer. What the authors observed across the whole study: Cases were distinguished from controls with an estimated AUC of approximately 0.8 by random forest classifiers combining richness and V gene abundances. The cross-sectional design could not show whether associations preceded infection or resulted from it; effector/memory subsets and HPV-specific T cells were not isolated. Significantly higher TCR repertoire richness was observed in CIN3+ cases than in controls across sequencing depths, whereas no difference in evenness was found. Cases had lower TRBV6-7 relative abundance than controls (approximately 0.11% versus 0.16%; Bonferroni P = 0.0008). Because the number of T cells in each sample was unknown, differences in richness could reflect differing T-cell content rather than repertoire biology.

The immunoSEQ assay used multiplex PCR to amplify TCR beta CDR3 regions from an average of about 1,200 ng of genomic DNA per sample. Primer bias was corrected in the assay by using a complete synthetic TCR repertoire to establish an amplification baseline. The amplicons were sequenced on the Illumina platform. The paper's processing steps were these. Sequence errors were corrected by clustering with frequency ratios and a modified nearest-neighbor algorithm, and the sequences were then analyzed in the immunoSEQ Analyzer using IMGT gene definitions. At each rarefaction depth, TCR richness and evenness were averaged across 20 rarefaction repeats, and any sample with fewer sequences than the depth was left out. Wilcoxon rank sum tests with FDR correction were used to compare relative abundances of V, D and J genes between the groups. An intraclass correlation of just under 96% for TCR richness and an average of about 73% across 65 to 70 gene segments were obtained from the blinded duplicates. This immuneACCESS table, as held by TCRdb, lists in-frame sequences with V and J called but not all clones. Of the missing ones, under half trace to an unresolved V gene in checked studies; the others have no known cause. V, J and clone size are taken as reported in that table, and D and trimming were inferred from the DNA itself. This sample's listing comprises tens of thousands of clones. More than 3.5% of the sample comes from the top ten.

Every participant had a single incident cervical HPV16 infection, and prevalent HPV16 infections were excluded. Cervical HPV DNA was detected with MY09/MY11 PCR, and genotyping was done with dot-blot hybridization. Approximately 16 mL of heparinized blood were centrifuged, and the buffy coat was aliquoted, frozen at -30°C, then stored at -80°C. QIAGEN kits were used to extract genomic DNA from buffy coat specimens. The CDR3 spans 14 residues, from the cysteine through the phenylalanine. The DNA covers only part of the CDR3, 33 bases in frame from base 1. V is pruned by 4 bases and J by 6 bases, leaving 6 bases of the junction without a gene match. CDR1 MNHNS and CDR2 SASEGT are derived from the germline V gene. Comment on this clone: The clone's antigen remains unknown. The CDR3 end lies 3 residues beyond the end of the read and is filled in from the germline J gene.

Rearrangement joined TRBV6-1 to TRBJ1-5; TRBD1 agrees with 7 junctional bases. This receptor was taken from a woman between 18 and 69 years old with a cervical HPV16 infection that either progressed to CIN3+ or cleared (not recorded which). Material for sequencing was blood buffy coat. The CDR3 amino acid sequence is: CASSAGGWGQPQHF. The covered CDR3 bases are TGTGCCAGCAGTGCAGGGGGATGGGGTCAGCCC.